This entry concerns a single T cell receptor (beta chain). This entry comes from a study of blood T cell repertoires in COVID-19. Study information: Some COVID-19 samples were acute and others convalescent; all came from the United States, Italy and Spain. PBMCs, B-cell-depleted T cells, or T cells were the source of the cDNA or gDNA that made up the material.

Clones were sequenced by immunoSEQ multiplex PCR, and TCRdb holds only the in-frame ones, with some missing. The profile shows tens of thousands of clones, almost 90% of them singletons. The receptor was derived from a human donor with active COVID-19. The donor label of this sample is uncertain. The source material was peripheral blood.

CDR3 DNA: TGTGCCAGCAGCTTAGGAGGAGGGGATTCCCACAATGAGCAGTTCTTC. Residues: CASSLGGGDSHNEQFF. This chain connects TRBV13 to TRBJ2-1; D might be TRBD2 (6 bases). Trimming left V 0 bases short and J 5 bases short, with 14 bases between. This CDR3 contains 16 residues. CDR1 and CDR2 (germline): PRHDT, FYEKMQ (reference sequence).